This TCR beta chain came from a study of control samples from healthy donors and cancer patients. The assay was immunoSEQ multiplex PCR, and TCRdb's table has in-frame clones only and misses some. The sample includes 150,000 or so clones, approximately 94% of them seen just once. The ends were cut back, 4 bases at V and 7 bases at J, with 14 bases in the middle. Germline loops: CDR1 SGHDT, CDR2 YYEEEE. CDR3 length: 14 residues. Specimen: blood. The clonotype originates from a man aged 40-55 years in good health. This chain uses TRBV5-6 with TRBJ1-4; maybe TRBD1 (6 bases). CDR3 protein: CASSGGGAGEKLFF. The CDR3 coding sequence is TGTGCCAGCAGCGGCGGGGGGGCTGGTGAAAAACTGTTTTTT.